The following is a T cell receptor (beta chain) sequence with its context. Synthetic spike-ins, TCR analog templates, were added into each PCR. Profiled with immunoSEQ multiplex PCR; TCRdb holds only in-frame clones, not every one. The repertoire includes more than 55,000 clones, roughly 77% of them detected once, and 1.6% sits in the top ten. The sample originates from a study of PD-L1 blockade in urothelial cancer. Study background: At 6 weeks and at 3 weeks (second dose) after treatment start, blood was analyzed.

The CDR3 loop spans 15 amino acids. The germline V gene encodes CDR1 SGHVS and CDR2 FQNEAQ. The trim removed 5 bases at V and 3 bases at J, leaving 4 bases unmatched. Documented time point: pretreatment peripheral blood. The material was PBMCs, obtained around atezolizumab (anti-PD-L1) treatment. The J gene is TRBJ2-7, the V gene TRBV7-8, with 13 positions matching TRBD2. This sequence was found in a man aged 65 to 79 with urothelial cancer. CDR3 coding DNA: TGTGCCAGCAGCGAATGGACTAGCGGGAGCTACGAGCAGTACTTC. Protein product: CASSEWTSGSYEQYF.